These T cell receptor beta chains were read from a single sample in a study of control samples from healthy donors and cancer patients. Data came from immunoSEQ multiplex PCR; TCRdb stores just in-frame clones and leaves some out. Among 100,000 to 150,000 clones listed, about 95% were seen once. Sequenced: blood. These receptors were taken from a man younger than 40 in good health. The CDR3 runs from the conserved cysteine through the conserved F or W. A D gene is named only where the DNA matches it firmly.

V,D,J,DNA,CDR3
TRBV5-1,-,TRBJ2-4,TGCGCCAGCAGCTTGGTATTCGAGCTAGCCAAAAACATTCAGTACTTC,CASSLVFELAKNIQYF
TRBV4-1,-,TRBJ2-3,TGCGCCAGCAGCCAAGAAGGACTACAGACATACACAGATACGCAGTATTTT,CASSQEGLQTYTDTQYF
TRBV4-2,-,TRBJ2-2,TGTGCCAGCAGCCAAGCCCAGATCACCGGGGAGCTGTTTTTT,CASSQAQITGELFF
TRBV28,-,TRBJ2-7,TGTGCCAGCAGTTTTAGCTGGAGCTCCTACGAGCAGTACTTC,CASSFSWSSYEQYF
TRBV27,-,TRBJ1-5,TGTGCCAGCAGTTTATCTGTGAATCAGCCCCAGCATTTT,CASSLSVNQPQHF
TRBV7-3,-,TRBJ2-2,TGTGCCAGCTCCCTCTTTGGGGCCGGGGAGCTGTTTTTT,CASSLFGAGELFF
TRBV19,-,TRBJ1-5,TGTGCCGTACGACCCAGAGGCTCAAGCAATCAGCCCCAGCATTTT,CAVRPRGSSNQPQHF
TRBV7-3,TRBD2,TRBJ2-3,TGTGCCAGCAGCCCTACTAGCGGGGGCACAGATACGCAGTATTTT,CASSPTSGGTDTQYF
TRBV5-4,-,TRBJ1-3,TGTGCCAGCAGCTTGTCCGGGACTGGAAACACCATATATTTT,CASSLSGTGNTIYF
TRBV27,-,TRBJ1-1,TGTGCCAGCAGTTTATCTGGAGGAGAAGGGGTAGCTTTCTTT,CASSLSGGEGVAFF